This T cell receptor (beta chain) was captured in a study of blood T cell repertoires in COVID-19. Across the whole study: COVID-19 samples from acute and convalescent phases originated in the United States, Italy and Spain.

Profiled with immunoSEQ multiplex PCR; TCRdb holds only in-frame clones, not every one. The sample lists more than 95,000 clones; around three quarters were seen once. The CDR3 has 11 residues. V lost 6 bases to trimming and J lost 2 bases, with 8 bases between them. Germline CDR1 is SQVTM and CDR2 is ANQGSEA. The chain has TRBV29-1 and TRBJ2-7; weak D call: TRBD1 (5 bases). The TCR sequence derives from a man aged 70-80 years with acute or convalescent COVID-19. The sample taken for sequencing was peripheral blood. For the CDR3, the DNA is TGCAGCGTAAGACAGCCCTACGAGCAGTACTTC. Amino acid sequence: CSVRQPYEQYF.